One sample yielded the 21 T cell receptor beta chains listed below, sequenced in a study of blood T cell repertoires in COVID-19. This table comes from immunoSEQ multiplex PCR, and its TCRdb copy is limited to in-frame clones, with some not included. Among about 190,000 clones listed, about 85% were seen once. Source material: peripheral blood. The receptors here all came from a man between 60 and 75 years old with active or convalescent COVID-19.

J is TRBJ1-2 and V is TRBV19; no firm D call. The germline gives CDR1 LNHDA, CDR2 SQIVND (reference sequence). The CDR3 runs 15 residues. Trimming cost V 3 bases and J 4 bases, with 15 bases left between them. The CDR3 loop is CASSMLITRGYGYTF. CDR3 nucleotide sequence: TGTGCCAGTAGTATGCTCATAACCCGGGGCTATGGCTACACCTTC.

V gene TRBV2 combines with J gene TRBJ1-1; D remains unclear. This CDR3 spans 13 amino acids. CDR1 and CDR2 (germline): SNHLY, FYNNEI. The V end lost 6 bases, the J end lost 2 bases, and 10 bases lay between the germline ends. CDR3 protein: CASRAQPNTEAFF. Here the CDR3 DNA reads TGTGCCAGCAGAGCACAGCCCAACACTGAAGCTTTCTTT. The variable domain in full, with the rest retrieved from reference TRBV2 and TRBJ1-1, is EPEVTQTPSHQVTQMGQEVILRCVPISNHLYFYWYRQILGQKVEFLVSFYNNEISEKSEIFDDQFSVERPDGSNFTLKIRSTKLEDSAMYFCASRAQPNTEAFFGQGTRLTVV.

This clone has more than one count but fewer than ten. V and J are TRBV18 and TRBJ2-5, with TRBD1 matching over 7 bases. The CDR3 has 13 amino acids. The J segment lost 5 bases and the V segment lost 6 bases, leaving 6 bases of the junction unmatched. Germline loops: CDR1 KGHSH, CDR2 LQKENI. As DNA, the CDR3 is TGTGCCAGCTCGCCTCAGGGGGTGGAGACCCAGTACTTC. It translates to CASSPQGVETQYF.

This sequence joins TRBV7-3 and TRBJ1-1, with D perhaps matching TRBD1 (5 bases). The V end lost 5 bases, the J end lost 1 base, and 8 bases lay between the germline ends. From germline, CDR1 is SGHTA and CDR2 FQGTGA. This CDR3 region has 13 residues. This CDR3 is CASSLDRNTEAFF. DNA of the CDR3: TGTGCCAGCAGCCTAGACAGGAACACTGAAGCTTTCTTT.

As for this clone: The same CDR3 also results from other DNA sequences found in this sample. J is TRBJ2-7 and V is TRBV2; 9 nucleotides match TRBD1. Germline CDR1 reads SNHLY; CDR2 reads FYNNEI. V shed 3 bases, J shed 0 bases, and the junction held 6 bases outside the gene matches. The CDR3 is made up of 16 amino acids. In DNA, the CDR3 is TGTGCCAGCAGTGAGGCAGGGACAGGGAGCTCCTACGAGCAGTACTTC. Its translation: CASSEAGTGSSYEQYF.

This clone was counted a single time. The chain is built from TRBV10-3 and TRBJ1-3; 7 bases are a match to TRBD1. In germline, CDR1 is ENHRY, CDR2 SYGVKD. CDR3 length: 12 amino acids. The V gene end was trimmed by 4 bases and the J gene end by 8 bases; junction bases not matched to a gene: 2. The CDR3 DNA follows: TGTGCCATCAGTGGGACAGGTGACACCATATATTTT. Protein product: CAISGTGDTIYF.

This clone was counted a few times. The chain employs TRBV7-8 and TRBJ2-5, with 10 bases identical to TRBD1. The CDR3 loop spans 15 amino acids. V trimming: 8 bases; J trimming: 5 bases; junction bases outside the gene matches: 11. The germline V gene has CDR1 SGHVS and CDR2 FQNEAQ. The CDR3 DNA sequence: TGTGCCAGCCTACCCGGGGGACAGGGGTGGGAGACCCAGTACTTC. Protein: CASLPGGQGWETQYF.

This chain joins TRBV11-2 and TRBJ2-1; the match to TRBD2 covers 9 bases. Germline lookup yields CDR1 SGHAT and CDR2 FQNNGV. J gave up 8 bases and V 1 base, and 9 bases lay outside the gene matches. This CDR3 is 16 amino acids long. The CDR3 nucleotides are TGTGCCAGCAGCTTAGGGGCGGGGGGGCCTGCACATGAGCAGTTCTTC. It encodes CASSLGAGGPAHEQFF. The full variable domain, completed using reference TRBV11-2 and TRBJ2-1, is EAGVAQSPRYKIIEKRQSVAFWCNPISGHATLYWYQQILGQGPKLLIQFQNNGVVDDSQLPKDRFSAERLKGVDSTLKIQPAKLEDSAVYLCASSLGAGGPAHEQFFGPGTRLTVL.

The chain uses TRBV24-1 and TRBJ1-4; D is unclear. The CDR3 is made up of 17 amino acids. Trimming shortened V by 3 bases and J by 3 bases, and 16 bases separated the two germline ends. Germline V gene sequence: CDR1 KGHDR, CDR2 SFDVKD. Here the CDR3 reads CATSDHSPVRANEKLFF. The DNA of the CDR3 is TGTGCCACCAGTGATCACAGTCCCGTGCGAGCTAATGAAAAACTGTTTTTT.

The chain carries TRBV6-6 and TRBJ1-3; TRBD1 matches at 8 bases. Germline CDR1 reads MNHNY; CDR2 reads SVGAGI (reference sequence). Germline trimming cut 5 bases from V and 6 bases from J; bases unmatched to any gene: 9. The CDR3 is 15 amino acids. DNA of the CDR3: TGTGCCAGCAGTCCTAGACAGGGGCCCACAAACACCATATATTTT. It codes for CASSPRQGPTNTIYF.

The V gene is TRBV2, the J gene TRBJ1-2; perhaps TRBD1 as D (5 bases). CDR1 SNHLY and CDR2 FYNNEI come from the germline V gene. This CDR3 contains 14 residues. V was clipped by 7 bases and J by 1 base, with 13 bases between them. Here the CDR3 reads CASIPIGGNYGYTF. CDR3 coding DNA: TGTGCCAGCATTCCGATCGGGGGTAACTATGGCTACACCTTC.

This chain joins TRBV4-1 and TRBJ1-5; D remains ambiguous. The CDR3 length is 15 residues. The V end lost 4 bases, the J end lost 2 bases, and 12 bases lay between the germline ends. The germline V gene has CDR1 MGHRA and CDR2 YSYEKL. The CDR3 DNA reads TGCGCCAGCAGCCGCACTGATTCGGGCAATCAGCCCCAGCATTTT. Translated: CASSRTDSGNQPQHF.

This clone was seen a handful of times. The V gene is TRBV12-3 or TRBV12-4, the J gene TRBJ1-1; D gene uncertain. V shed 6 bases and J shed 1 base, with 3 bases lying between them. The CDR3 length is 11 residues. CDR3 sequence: CASRQNTEAFF. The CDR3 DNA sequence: TGTGCCAGCAGACAGAACACTGAAGCTTTCTTT.

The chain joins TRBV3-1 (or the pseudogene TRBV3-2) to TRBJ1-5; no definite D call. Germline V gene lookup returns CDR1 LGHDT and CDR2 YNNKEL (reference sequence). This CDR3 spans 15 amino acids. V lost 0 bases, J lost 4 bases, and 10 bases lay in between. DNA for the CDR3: TGTGCCAGCAGCCAAGACGGAACAGTGAATCAGCCCCAGCATTTT. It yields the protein CASSQDGTVNQPQHF.

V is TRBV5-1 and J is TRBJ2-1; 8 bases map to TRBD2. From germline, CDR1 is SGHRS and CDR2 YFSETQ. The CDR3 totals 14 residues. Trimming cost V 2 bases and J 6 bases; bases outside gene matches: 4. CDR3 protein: CASSLERGSNEQFF. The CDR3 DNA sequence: TGCGCCAGCAGCTTAGAGCGGGGGAGCAATGAGCAGTTCTTC.

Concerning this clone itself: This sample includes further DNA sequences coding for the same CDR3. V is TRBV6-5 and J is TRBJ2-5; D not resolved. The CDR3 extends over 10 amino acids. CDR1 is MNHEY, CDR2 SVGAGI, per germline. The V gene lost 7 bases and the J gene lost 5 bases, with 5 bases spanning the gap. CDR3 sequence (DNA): TGTGCCAGCACGGAGGAGACCCAGTACTTC. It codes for CASTEETQYF.

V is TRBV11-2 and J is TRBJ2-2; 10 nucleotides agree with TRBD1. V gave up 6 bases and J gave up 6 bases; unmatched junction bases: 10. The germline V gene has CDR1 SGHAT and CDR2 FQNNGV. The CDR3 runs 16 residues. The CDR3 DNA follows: TGTGCCAGCAGGGCTGGGGGACAGGGGATAGCCGGGGAGCTGTTTTTT. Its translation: CASRAGGQGIAGELFF.

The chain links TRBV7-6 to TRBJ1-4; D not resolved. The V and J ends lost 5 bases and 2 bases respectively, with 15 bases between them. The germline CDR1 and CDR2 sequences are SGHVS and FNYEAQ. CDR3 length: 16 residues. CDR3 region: CASSLHTPNTNEKLFF. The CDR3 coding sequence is TGTGCCAGCAGCCTCCACACACCGAATACTAATGAAAAACTGTTTTTT. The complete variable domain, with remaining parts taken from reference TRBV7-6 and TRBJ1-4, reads GAGVSQSPRYKVTKRGQDVALRCDPISGHVSLYWYRQALGQGPEFLTYFNYEAQQDKSGLPNDRFSAERPEGSISTLTIQRTEQRDSAMYRCASSLHTPNTNEKLFFGSGTQLSVL.

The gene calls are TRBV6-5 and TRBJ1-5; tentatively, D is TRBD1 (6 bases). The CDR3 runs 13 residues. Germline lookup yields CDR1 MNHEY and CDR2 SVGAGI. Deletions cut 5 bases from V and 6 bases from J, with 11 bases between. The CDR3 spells CASSPTGVQPQHF. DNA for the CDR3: TGTGCCAGCAGTCCGACAGGAGTTCAGCCCCAGCATTTT.

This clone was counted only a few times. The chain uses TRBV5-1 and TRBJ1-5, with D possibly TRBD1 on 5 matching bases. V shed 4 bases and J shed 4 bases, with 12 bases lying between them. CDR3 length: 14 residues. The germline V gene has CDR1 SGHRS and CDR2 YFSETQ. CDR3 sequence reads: CASSVDSRNQPQHF. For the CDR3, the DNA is TGCGCCAGCAGCGTCGACAGCCGAAATCAGCCCCAGCATTTT.

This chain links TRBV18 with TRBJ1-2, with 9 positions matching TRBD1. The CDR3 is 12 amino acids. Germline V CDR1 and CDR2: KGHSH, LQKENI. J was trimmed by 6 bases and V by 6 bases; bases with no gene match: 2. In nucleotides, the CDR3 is TGTGCCAGCTCCGGGACAGGGAATGGCTACACCTTC. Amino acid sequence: CASSGTGNGYTF.